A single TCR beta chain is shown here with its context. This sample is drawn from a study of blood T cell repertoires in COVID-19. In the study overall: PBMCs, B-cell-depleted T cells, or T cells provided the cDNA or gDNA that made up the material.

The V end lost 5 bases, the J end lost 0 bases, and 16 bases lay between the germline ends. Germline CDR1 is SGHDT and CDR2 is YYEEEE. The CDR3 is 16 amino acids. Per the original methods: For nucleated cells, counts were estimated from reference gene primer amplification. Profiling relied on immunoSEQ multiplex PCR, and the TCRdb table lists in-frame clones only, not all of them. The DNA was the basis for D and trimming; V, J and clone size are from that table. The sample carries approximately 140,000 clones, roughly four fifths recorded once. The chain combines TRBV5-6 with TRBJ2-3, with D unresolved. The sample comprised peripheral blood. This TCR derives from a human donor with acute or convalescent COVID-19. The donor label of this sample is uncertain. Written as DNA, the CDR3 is TGTGCCAGCAGTTTTACAAGATCTCCTAGCACAGATACGCAGTATTTT. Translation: CASSFTRSPSTDTQYF.